The next 21 T cell receptor beta chains were all read from a single sample in a study of PD-1 blockade in classical Hodgkin lymphoma. The table came from immunoSEQ multiplex PCR; TCRdb's copy has only in-frame clones and leaves some out. The table shows 4,900 or so clones, with about 65% occurring only once. Time point indicated: cycle 4 day 1 (C4D1), after six to seven weeks of nivolumab. Exposure to brentuximab vedotin varied, and each patient had relapsed following autologous stem cell transplantation. Magnetic depletion of non-target cells from thawed PBMCs yielded purified CD8+ T cells. This material consisted of CD8+ T cells from blood, taken before the fourth cycle of nivolumab. The receptors here all came from a human donor with classical Hodgkin lymphoma.

The chain employs TRBV2 and TRBJ1-6, with D hard to call. Deletions cut 3 bases from V and 0 bases from J, with 6 bases between. This CDR3 is built from 15 residues. The germline V gene has CDR1 SNHLY and CDR2 FYNNEI. DNA of the CDR3: TGTGCCAGCAGTGACGAAAGCTCCTATAATTCACCCCTCCACTTT. It encodes CASSDESSYNSPLHF.

The CDR3 region has the DNA TGCAGCGTTGGGCCCCAGGGGGCGGCGGCTGAAGCTTTCTTT. Residues: CSVGPQGAAAEAFF. J is TRBJ1-1 and V is TRBV29-1; 8 bases align to TRBD1. There are 14 residues in the CDR3. V lost 4 bases to trimming and J lost 6 bases; unmatched junction nucleotides: 10. Germline V gives CDR1 SQVTM, CDR2 ANQGSEA.

Concerning this clone: In the same sample, other DNA sequences code for this CDR3. The rearrangement links TRBV7-6 to TRBJ2-2; 14 bases align to TRBD2. Unmatched junction bases numbered 11, after V lost 5 bases and J lost 9 bases. Germline loops: CDR1 SGHVS, CDR2 FNYEAQ. This CDR3 is built from 17 residues. The CDR3 spells CASSETGLAGGPRELFF. The CDR3, as DNA: TGTGCCAGCAGCGAGACTGGACTAGCGGGAGGACCCCGGGAGCTGTTTTTT.

The genes are TRBV9 and TRBJ2-7; D gene unclear. Germline loops: CDR1 SGDLS, CDR2 YYNGEE. The CDR3 is 14 residues long. The germline V and J ends were trimmed by 2 bases and 6 bases, with 15 bases remaining between them. The CDR3 DNA reads as TGTGCCAGCAGCGTTGACAACCCGGGTCTCGAGCAGTACTTC. It yields the protein CASSVDNPGLEQYF.

This clone occurred a few times. This chain links TRBV18 with TRBJ2-1; 7 nucleotides agree with TRBD1. Looked up from germline, CDR1 is KGHSH and CDR2 is LQKENI. This CDR3 has 16 residues. With 5 bases clipped from V and 2 bases from J, the junction kept 9 bases outside the gene matches. The CDR3 region is CASSFSTGIPYNEQFF. The CDR3 DNA is TGTGCCAGCTCATTTTCGACAGGGATTCCCTACAATGAGCAGTTCTTC.

This clone was counted a few times. The chain links TRBV4-1 to TRBJ2-3, with 8 bases that match TRBD1. V shed 1 base, J shed 2 bases, and the junction held 5 bases outside the gene matches. Germline-derived CDR1 and CDR2 are MGHRA and YSYEKL. CDR3 length: 16 residues. CDR3 coding DNA: TGCGCCAGCAGCCAAGCGACAGGGGTGGACACAGATACGCAGTATTTT. Translated, it gives CASSQATGVDTDTQYF.

V gene TRBV7-9 combines with J gene TRBJ2-5; 8 bases are shared with TRBD2. The CDR3 totals 14 residues. CDR1 SEHNR and CDR2 FQNEAQ come from the germline V gene (reference sequence). The V segment lost 7 bases and the J segment 4 bases; nucleotides outside the gene matches: 8. CDR3 in amino acids: CASIPGGSSETQYF. CDR3 DNA sequence: TGTGCCAGCATTCCGGGAGGGTCTTCAGAGACCCAGTACTTC.

The CDR3 bases are TGCGCCAGCAGTGATTGGGACAGGGGACGCGAGACCCAGTACTTC. This encodes CASSDWDRGRETQYF. The chain employs TRBV10-2 and TRBJ2-5; 10 positions agree with TRBD1. The V gene end was trimmed by 3 bases and the J gene end by 5 bases; junction bases not matched to a gene: 6. Germline loops: CDR1 WSHSY, CDR2 SAAADI. CDR3 length: 15 residues.

This clone came up a few times. The V and J genes are TRBV5-1 and TRBJ2-2, with 11 bases lining up with TRBD1. Germline assignment: CDR1 SGHRS and CDR2 YFSETQ. Germline trimming cut 4 bases from V and 2 bases from J; bases unmatched to any gene: 7. The CDR3 has 17 amino acids. The CDR3 sequence is CASSKTRTGGNTGELFF. Here the CDR3 DNA reads TGCGCCAGCAGCAAAACCAGGACAGGGGGCAACACCGGGGAGCTGTTTTTT.

This clone was seen more than once but under ten times. The chain joins TRBV27 to TRBJ2-3; TRBD1 agrees at 7 bases. This CDR3 comprises 14 residues. Germline CDR1 MNHEY, CDR2 SMNVEV (reference sequence). With V trimmed by 5 bases and J by 4 bases, 6 bases remained unmatched. CDR3 DNA: TGTGCCAGCAGTGCCCGCCAGGGGGCAGATACGCAGTATTTT. This translates into CASSARQGADTQYF.

This chain joins TRBV28 and TRBJ2-7, with a weak D call TRBD2 (5 bases). CDR1 and CDR2 from the germline V gene are MDHEN and SYDVKM. The CDR3 is 14 residues long. Trimming took 6 bases from V and 2 from J, leaving 14 bases between them. CDR3 sequence reads: CASSRSGRAYEQYF. CDR3 bases: TGTGCCAGCAGCAGAAGCGGTCGTGCCTACGAGCAGTACTTC.

The V gene is TRBV28, the J gene TRBJ2-7; 9 positions match TRBD2. The V segment lost 2 bases and the J segment 4 bases; nucleotides outside the gene matches: 12. Germline V gene data show CDR1 as MDHEN and CDR2 as SYDVKM. This CDR3 contains 17 residues. The CDR3 sequence is CASSLERETSGLYEQYF. CDR3 nucleotide sequence: TGTGCCAGCAGTTTAGAACGCGAGACTAGCGGCTTGTACGAGCAGTACTTC.

This chain uses TRBV5-6 with TRBJ1-3, with 7 bases lining up with TRBD1. The CDR3 loop spans 15 amino acids. Germline CDR1 and CDR2: SGHDT and YYEEEE. The ends lost 3 bases at V and 0 bases at J; junction bases unmatched: 3. The CDR3 bases are TGTGCCAGCAGCTACGGGACAGCCTCTGGAAACACCATATATTTT. Residues: CASSYGTASGNTIYF.

This clone was seen a few times. The CDR3 is CATSPGGQGVYNEQFF. The CDR3 nucleotides read TGTGCCACCAGCCCCGGAGGACAGGGAGTTTACAATGAGCAGTTCTTC. The chain uses TRBV15 and TRBJ2-1; the match to TRBD1 covers 8 bases. The CDR3 runs to 16 residues. The germline gives CDR1 LNHNV, CDR2 YYDKDF (reference sequence). V lost 5 bases and J lost 4; bases outside the gene matches: 10.

The chain is built from TRBV27 and TRBJ1-2; D is perhaps TRBD1 (6 bases). The germline V and J ends were trimmed by 6 bases and 2 bases, with 13 bases remaining between them. This CDR3 spans 14 amino acids. Germline lookup yields CDR1 MNHEY and CDR2 SMNVEV (reference sequence). This chain's CDR3 is CASSINQGNYGYTF. As DNA, the CDR3 is TGTGCCAGCAGCATAAACCAGGGGAACTATGGCTACACCTTC.

This chain joins TRBV2 and TRBJ2-3, with TRBD2 identical over 7 bases. This CDR3 spans 15 amino acids. CDR1 is SNHLY and CDR2 is FYNNEI in the germline V gene. Losses at the gene ends were 3 bases for V and 0 bases for J; bases not matched to a gene: 3. For the CDR3, the DNA is TGTGCCAGCAGTGATGCGGGAGCTAGCACAGATACGCAGTATTTT. It encodes CASSDAGASTDTQYF. Using reference TRBV2 and TRBJ2-3 for the parts outside the CDR3, the full variable domain is EPEVTQTPSHQVTQMGQEVILRCVPISNHLYFYWYRQILGQKVEFLVSFYNNEISEKSEIFDDQFSVERPDGSNFTLKIRSTKLEDSAMYFCASSDAGASTDTQYFGPGTRLTVL.

The rearrangement joins TRBV10-3 to TRBJ2-1; D ambiguous. Trimming left V 5 bases short and J 4 bases short, with 6 bases between. Per the germline V gene, CDR1 is ENHRY and CDR2 is SYGVKD. The CDR3 is made up of 12 amino acids. CDR3 nucleotides: TGTGCCATCAGTCCTCATTACAATGAGCAGTTCTTC. This codes for CAISPHYNEQFF.

The V call is TRBV19, the J call TRBJ2-1, with a possible D match to TRBD2 (5 bases). V lost 1 base and J lost 4, with 14 bases in between. The germline gives CDR1 LNHDA, CDR2 SQIVND (reference sequence). CDR3 size: 16 residues. CDR3 nucleotides: TGTGCCAGTAGTATAGGCTTCCGGACGGGGTACAATGAGCAGTTCTTC. Residues: CASSIGFRTGYNEQFF.

This chain links TRBV6-5 with TRBJ2-1; D call uncertain. Looked up from germline, CDR1 is MNHEY and CDR2 is SVGAGI. Trimming took 1 base from V and 4 from J, leaving 14 bases between them. The CDR3 runs to 16 residues. The CDR3 coding sequence is TGTGCCAGCAGTTACTGGTACACAGACACATACAATGAGCAGTTCTTC. Translation: CASSYWYTDTYNEQFF.

The J gene is TRBJ2-1, the V gene TRBV7-8; 14 positions match TRBD2. CDR3 size: 16 residues. In germline, CDR1 is SGHVS, CDR2 FQNEAQ. Germline trimming cut 4 bases from V and 8 bases from J; bases unmatched to any gene: 7. The chain's CDR3 is CASSSSGTSGSHEQFF. Here the CDR3 DNA reads TGTGCCAGCAGCTCCTCCGGGACTAGCGGGAGCCATGAGCAGTTCTTC.

The chain links TRBV28 to TRBJ2-1; no reliable D call. Trimming cost V 2 bases and J 3 bases, with 11 bases left between them. This CDR3 contains 15 residues. Per the germline V gene, CDR1 is MDHEN and CDR2 is SYDVKM. The CDR3 DNA reads TGTGCCAGCAGTTTAATGGGTAACGTCTACAATGAGCAGTTCTTC. It is translated as CASSLMGNVYNEQFF.